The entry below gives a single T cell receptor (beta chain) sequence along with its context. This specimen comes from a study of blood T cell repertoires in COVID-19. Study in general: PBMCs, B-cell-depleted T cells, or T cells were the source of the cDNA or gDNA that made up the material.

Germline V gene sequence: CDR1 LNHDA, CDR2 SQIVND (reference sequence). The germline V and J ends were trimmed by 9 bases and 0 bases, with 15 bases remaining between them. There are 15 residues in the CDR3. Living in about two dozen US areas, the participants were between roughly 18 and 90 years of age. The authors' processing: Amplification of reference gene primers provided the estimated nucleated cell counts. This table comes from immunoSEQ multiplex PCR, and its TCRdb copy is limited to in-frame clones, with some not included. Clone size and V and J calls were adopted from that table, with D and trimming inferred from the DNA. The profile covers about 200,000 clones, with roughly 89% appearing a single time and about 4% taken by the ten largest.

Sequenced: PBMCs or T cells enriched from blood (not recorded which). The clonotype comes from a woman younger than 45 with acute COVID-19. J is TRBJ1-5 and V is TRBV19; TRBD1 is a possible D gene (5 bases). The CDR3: CASGWQGGSNQPQHF. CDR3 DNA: TGTGCCAGCGGGTGGCAGGGAGGTAGCAATCAGCCCCAGCATTTT.